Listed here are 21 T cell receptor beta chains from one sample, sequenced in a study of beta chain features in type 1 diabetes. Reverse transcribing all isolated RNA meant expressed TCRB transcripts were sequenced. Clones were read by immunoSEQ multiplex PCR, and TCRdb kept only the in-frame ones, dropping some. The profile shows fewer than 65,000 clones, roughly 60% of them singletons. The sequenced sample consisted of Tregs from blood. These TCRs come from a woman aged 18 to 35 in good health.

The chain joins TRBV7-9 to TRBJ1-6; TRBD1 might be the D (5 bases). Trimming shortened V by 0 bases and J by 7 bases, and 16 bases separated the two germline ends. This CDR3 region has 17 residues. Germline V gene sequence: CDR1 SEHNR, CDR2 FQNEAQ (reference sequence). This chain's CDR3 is CASSLAGGGLRNSPLHF. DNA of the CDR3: TGTGCCAGCAGCTTAGCGGGGGGGGGACTACGGAATTCACCCCTCCACTTT.

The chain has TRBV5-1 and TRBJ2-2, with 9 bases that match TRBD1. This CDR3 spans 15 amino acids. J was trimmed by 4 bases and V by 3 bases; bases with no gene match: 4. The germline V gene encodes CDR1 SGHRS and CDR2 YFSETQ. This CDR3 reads CASSSGQGGTGELFF. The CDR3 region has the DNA TGCGCCAGCAGCTCGGGACAGGGTGGCACCGGGGAGCTGTTTTTT.

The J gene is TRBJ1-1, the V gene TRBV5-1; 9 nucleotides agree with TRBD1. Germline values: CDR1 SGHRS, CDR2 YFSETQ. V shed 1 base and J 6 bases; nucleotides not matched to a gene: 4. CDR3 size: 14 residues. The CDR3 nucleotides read TGCGCCAGCAGCTTGAAGACAGGGGGATCTGAAGCTTTCTTT. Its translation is CASSLKTGGSEAFF.

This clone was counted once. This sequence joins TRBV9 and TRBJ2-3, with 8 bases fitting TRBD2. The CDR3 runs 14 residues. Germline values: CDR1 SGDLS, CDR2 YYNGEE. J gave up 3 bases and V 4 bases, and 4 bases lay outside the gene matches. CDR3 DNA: TGTGCCAGCAGCCCACGGGGGGGGACAGATACGCAGTATTTT. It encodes CASSPRGGTDTQYF.

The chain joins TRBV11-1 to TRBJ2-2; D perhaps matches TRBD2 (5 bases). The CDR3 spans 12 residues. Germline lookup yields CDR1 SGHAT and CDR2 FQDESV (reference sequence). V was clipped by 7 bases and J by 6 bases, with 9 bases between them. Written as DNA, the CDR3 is TGTGCCAGCACCGCGGAGGCCGGGGAGCTGTTTTTT. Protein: CASTAEAGELFF.

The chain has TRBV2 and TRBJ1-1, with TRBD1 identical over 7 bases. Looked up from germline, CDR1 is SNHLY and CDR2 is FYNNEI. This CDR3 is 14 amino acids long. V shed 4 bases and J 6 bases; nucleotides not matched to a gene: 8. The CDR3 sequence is CASSVNGGGSEAFF. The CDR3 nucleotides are TGTGCCAGCAGTGTAAATGGAGGGGGCTCTGAAGCTTTCTTT.

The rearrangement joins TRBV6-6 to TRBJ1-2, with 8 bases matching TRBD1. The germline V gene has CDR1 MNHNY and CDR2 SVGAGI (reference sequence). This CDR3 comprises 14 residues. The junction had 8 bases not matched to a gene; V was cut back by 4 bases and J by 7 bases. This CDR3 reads CASSSIGQGGGYTF. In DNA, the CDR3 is TGTGCCAGCAGTTCGATCGGACAGGGCGGTGGCTACACCTTC.

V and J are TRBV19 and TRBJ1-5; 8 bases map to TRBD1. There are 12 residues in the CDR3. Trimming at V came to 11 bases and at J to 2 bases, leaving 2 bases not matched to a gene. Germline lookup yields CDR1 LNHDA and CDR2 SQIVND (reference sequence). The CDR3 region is CAQTGGNQPQHF. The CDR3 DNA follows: TGTGCCCAGACAGGGGGCAATCAGCCCCAGCATTTT.

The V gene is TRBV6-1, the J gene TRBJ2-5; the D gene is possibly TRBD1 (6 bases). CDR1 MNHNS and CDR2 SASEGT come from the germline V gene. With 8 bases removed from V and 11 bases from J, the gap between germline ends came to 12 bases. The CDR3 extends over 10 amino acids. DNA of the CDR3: TGTGCCAGCTTGGGGGCATGGCAGTACTTC. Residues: CASLGAWQYF.

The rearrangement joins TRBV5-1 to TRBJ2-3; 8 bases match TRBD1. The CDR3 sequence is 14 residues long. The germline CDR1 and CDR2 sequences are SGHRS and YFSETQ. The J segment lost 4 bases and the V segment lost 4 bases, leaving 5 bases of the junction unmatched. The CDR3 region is CASSPTGVSDTQYF. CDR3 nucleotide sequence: TGCGCCAGCAGCCCGACAGGGGTATCAGATACGCAGTATTTT.

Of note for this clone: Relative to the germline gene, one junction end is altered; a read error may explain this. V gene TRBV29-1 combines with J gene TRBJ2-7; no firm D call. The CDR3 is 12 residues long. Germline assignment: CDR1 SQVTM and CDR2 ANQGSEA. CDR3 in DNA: TGCAGCGTGGAAGGGCGGTCCTACGAGCAGTACTTC. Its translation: CSVEGRSYEQYF.

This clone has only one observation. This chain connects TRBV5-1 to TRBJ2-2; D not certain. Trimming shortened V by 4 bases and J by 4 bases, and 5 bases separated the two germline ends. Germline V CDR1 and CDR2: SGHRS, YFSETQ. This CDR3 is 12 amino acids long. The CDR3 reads CASSPSTGELFF. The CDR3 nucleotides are TGCGCCAGCAGCCCGAGCACCGGGGAGCTGTTTTTT.

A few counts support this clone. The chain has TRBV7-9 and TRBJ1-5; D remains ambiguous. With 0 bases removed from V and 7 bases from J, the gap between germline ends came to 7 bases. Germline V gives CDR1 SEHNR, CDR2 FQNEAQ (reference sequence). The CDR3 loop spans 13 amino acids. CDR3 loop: CASSLAGSQPQHF. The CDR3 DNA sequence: TGTGCCAGCAGCTTAGCGGGGAGCCAGCCCCAGCATTTT.

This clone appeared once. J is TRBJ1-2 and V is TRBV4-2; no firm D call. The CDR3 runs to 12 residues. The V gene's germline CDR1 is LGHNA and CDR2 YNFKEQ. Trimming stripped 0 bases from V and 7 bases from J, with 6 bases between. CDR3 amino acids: CASSQDDTGYTF. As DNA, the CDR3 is TGTGCCAGCAGCCAAGACGACACTGGCTACACCTTC.

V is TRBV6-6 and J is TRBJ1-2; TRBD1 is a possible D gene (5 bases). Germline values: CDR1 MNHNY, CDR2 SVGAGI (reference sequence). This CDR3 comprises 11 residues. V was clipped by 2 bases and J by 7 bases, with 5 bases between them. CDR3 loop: CASSYRGGYTF. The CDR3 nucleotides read TGTGCCAGCAGTTACAGGGGTGGCTACACCTTC.

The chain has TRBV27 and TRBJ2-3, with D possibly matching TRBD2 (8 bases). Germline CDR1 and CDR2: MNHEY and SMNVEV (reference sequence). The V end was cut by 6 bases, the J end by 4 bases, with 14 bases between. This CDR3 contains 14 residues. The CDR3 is CASRGTAGADTQYF. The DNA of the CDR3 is TGTGCCAGCAGGGGGACAGCGGGGGCAGATACGCAGTATTTT.

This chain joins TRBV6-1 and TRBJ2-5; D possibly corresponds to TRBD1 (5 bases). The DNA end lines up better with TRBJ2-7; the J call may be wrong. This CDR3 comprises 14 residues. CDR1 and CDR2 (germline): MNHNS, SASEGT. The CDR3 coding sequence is TGTGCCAGCAGTGAAGATCACGTAGGGGCCGAGCAGTACTTC. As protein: CASSEDHVGAEQYF.

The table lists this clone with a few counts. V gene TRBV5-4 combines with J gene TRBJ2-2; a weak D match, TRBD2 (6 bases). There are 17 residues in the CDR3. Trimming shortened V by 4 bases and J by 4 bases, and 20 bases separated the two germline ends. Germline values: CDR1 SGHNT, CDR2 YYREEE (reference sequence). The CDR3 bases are TGTGCCAGCAGCCCCCCGGGGTCTGGAGCGGGCACCGGGGAGCTGTTTTTT. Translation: CASSPPGSGAGTGELFF.

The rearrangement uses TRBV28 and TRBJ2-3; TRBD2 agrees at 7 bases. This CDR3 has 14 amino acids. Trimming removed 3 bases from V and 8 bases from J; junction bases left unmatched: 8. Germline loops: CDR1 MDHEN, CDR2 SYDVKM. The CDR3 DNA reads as TGTGCCAGCAGTTTTGGGCTAGCGGTAGCTACGCAGTATTTT. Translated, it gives CASSFGLAVATQYF.

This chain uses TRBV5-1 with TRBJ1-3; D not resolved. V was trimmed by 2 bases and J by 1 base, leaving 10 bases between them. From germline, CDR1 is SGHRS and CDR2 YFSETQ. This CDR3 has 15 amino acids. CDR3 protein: CASSLHGGSGNTIYF. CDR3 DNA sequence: TGCGCCAGCAGCTTACACGGAGGATCTGGAAACACCATATATTTT.

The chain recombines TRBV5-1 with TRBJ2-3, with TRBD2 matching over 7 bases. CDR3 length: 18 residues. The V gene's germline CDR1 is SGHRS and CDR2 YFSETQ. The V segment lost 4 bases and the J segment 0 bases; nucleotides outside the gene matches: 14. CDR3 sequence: CASSPGGPVRSSTDTQYF. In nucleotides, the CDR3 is TGCGCCAGCAGCCCGGGGGGTCCCGTCCGATCTAGCACAGATACGCAGTATTTT.